One T cell receptor beta chain is described in this entry. A much more abundant neighbour one base away suggests this may be a read error. The data belong to a study of regulatory T cells in long-lasting Graves disease. Time point indicated: newly diagnosed GD, antithyroid drugs for less than 3 months. PBMCs were the source of the RNA used for TCR sequencing. Graves' disease diagnoses followed American Thyroid Association guidelines. EDTA tubes were used for drawing around 8.2 milliliters of peripheral blood. Arm-PCR of CDR3 regions and iRepertoire HTBI primers were the basis on which TCR beta libraries were built. TCRdb reprocessed the multiplex PCR reads via MiXCR and lists one record per CDR3 protein. Of about 240,000 distinct CDR3 sequences listed, about 19% were seen once; the top ten hold around 14%. This CDR3 has 16 amino acids. The germline V gene encodes CDR1 SGHTA and CDR2 FQGNSA.

The rearrangement joins TRBV7-2 to TRBJ1-6; 7 bases are a match to TRBD1. Sequenced here: peripheral blood mononuclear cells (PBMCs), sampled at new diagnosis, from a patient treated with antithyroid drugs. This receptor was identified in a female donor with Graves disease. The CDR3 DNA follows: TGTTCCAGCAGCTTAGATCGACAGGGTAGTAATTCACCCCTCCACTTT. Encoded protein: CSSSLDRQGSNSPLHF.